This entry is about one T cell receptor beta chain. Its antigen is as yet unknown. This sample stems from a study of T cell responses to AZD1222 COVID-19 vaccine. General study results and limits: Clonal diversity was possibly underestimated, and white British individuals and females predominated among donors. With two AZD1222 doses given, Spike-specific TCR breadth and depth both rose.

Assay used: immunoSEQ multiplex PCR; TCRdb lists only in-frame clones, some missing. Of some 120,000 clones listed, just under 90% are singletons. Germline V gene data show CDR1 as SGHAT and CDR2 as FQNNGV. Trimming stripped 5 bases from V and 4 bases from J, with 16 bases between. This CDR3 has 15 residues. The J gene is TRBJ2-3, the V gene TRBV11-2; D possibly matches TRBD1 or TRBD2 (5 bases each). The clonotype originates from an adult in good health. This specimen consisted of peripheral blood, obtained on day 0 of AZD1222 vaccination. CDR3 sequence: CASSPPGRGSDTQYF. The CDR3 DNA reads as TGTGCCAGCAGCCCGCCGGGACGGGGATCAGATACGCAGTATTTT.